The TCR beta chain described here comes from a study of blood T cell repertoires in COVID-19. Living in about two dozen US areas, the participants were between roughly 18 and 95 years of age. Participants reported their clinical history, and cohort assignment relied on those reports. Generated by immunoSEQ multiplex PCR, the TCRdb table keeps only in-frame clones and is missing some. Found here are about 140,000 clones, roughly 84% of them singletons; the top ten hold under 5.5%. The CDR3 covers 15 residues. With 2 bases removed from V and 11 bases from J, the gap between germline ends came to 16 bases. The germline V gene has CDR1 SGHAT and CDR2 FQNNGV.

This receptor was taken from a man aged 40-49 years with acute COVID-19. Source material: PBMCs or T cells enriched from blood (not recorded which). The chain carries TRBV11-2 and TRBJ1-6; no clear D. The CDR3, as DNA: TGTGCCAGCAGCTTAATTTTAGGAGGGAATGCACCCCTCCACTTT. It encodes CASSLILGGNAPLHF.